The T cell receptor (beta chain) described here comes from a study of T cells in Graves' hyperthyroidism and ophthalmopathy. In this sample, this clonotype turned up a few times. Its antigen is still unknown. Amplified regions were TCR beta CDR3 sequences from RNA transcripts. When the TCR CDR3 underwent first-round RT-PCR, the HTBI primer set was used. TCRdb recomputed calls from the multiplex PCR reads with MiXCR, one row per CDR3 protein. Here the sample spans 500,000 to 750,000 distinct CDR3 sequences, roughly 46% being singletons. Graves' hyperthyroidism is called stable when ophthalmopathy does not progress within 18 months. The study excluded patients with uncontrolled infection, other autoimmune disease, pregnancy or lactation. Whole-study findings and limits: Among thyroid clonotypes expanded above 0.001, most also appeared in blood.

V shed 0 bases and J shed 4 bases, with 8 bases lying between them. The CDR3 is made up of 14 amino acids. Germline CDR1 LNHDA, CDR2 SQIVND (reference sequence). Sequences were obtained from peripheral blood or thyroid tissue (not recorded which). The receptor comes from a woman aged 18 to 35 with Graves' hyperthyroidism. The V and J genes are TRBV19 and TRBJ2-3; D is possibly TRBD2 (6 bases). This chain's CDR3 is CASSIEERADTQYF. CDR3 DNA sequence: TGTGCCAGTAGTATAGAGGAGCGGGCAGATACGCAGTATTTT.